Included here is one T cell receptor (beta chain) sequence, with context. The V gene lost 0 bases and the J gene lost 3 bases, with 7 bases spanning the gap. The CDR3 covers 14 residues. Germline V gene lookup returns CDR1 MGHRA and CDR2 YSYEKL. Assay: immunoSEQ multiplex PCR; the TCRdb copy retains only in-frame clones and omits some. This sample yields 100,000 to 150,000 clones, of which approximately 82% are seen a single time; around a tenth belongs to the top ten. The data belong to a study of blood T cell repertoires in COVID-19. The overall study: The United States, Italy and Spain supplied acute and convalescent COVID-19 samples.

The sequencing sample was made of peripheral blood. The TCR was taken from a man aged 40-55 years with active or convalescent COVID-19. The chain employs TRBV4-1 and TRBJ2-3; no definite D call. Written as DNA, the CDR3 is TGCGCCAGCAGCCAAGATGGGCAAACAGATACGCAGTATTTT. It specifies CASSQDGQTDTQYF.